This T cell receptor (beta chain) is from a study of beta chain features in type 1 diabetes. Overall study findings and caveats: The study found moderately but significantly shorter TCRB CDR3s in all four CD4+ subsets of Type 1 diabetes patients. PCR might pick shorter templates more often, in the same way for patients and controls.

V lost 2 bases and J lost 5, with 9 bases in between. In germline, CDR1 is MDHEN, CDR2 SYDVKM. This CDR3 is built from 13 residues. Sampling consisted of one heparinised blood draw per donor, averaging around 120 mL. The isolated RNA, all of it, was reverse transcribed, so expressed TCRB transcripts were what got sequenced. TCRdb's copy holds only in-frame clones and misses some; the assay was immunoSEQ multiplex PCR. The sample holds 95,000 to 150,000 clones, roughly 17% seen once. This clone has a handful of counts. Antigen unknown. The receptor was isolated from a man aged 30 to 45 with type 1 diabetes. The rearrangement joins TRBV28 to TRBJ2-5; D unclear. Material: central memory CD4+ T cells from blood. The CDR3 sequence: CASSLITWETQYF. The CDR3 DNA reads as TGTGCCAGCAGTTTAATCACCTGGGAGACCCAGTACTTC. Combining the CDR3 with reference TRBV28 and TRBJ2-5 gives the whole variable domain DVKVTQSSRYLVKRTGEKVFLECVQDMDHENMFWYRQDPGLGLRLIYFSYDVKMKEKGDIPEGYSVSREKKERFSLILESASTNQTSMYLCASSLITWETQYFGPGTRLLVL.